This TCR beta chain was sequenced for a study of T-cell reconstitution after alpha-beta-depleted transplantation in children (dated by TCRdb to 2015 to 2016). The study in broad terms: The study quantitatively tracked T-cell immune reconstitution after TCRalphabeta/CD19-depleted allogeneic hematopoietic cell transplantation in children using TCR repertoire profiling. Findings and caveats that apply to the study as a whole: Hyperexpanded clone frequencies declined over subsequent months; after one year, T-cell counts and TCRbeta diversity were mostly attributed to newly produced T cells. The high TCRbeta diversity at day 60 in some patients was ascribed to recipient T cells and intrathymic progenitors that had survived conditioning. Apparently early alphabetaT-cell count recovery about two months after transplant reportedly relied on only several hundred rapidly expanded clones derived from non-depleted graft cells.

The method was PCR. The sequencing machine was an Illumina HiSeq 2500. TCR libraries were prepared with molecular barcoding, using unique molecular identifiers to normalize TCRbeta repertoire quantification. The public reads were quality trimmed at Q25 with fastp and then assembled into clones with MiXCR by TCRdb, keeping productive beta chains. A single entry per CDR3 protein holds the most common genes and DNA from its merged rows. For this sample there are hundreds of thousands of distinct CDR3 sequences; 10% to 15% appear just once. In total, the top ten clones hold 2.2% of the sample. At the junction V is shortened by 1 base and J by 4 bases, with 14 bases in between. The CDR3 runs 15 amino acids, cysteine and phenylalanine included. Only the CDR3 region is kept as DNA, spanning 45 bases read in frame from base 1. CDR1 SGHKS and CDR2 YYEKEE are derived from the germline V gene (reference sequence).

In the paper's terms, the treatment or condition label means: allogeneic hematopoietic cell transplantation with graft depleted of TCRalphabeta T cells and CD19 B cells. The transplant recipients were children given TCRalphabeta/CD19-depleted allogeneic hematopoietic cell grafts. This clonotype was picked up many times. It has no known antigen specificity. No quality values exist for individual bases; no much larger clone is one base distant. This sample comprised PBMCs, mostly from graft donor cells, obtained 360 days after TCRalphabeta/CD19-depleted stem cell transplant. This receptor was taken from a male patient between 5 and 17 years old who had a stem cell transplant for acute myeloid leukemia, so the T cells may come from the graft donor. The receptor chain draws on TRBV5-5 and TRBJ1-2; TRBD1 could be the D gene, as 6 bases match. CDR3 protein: CASSLTGGAGYGYTF. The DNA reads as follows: TGTGCCAGCAGCTTGACTGGGGGCGCGGGCTATGGCTACACCTTC.